This T cell receptor beta chain was profiled in a study of T-cell memory formation after mild COVID-19. Study-wide points: Confirmation of SARS-CoV-2 specificity was lacking for second-wave clones peaking day 37.

As concerns this clonotype: Its antigen remains unknown.

cDNA libraries for TCR alpha and TCR beta, carrying sample barcodes and UMIs, came from 5'RACE with constant-segment primers. TCRdb re-called the 5' RACE reads with MiXCR, one entry per CDR3 protein. The sample holds more than 250,000 distinct CDR3 sequences, 15% to 20% seen once. CDR1 and CDR2 (germline): SGHVS, FNYEAQ. This CDR3 has 15 amino acids. The V and J ends lost 3 bases and 7 bases, in that order; junction bases with no gene match: 9. The clonotype comes from a young man who had mild COVID-19 (a few samples of this study predate the infection). Cell type and time point are not known. The V call is TRBV7-6, the J call TRBJ1-1; 9 bases map to TRBD1. The specimen sequenced was PBMCs or a T cell subset sorted from them (not recorded which). The CDR3 here is CASSFANRGLDEAFF. For the CDR3, the DNA is TGTGCCAGCAGCTTCGCCAACAGGGGGCTTGATGAAGCTTTCTTT.